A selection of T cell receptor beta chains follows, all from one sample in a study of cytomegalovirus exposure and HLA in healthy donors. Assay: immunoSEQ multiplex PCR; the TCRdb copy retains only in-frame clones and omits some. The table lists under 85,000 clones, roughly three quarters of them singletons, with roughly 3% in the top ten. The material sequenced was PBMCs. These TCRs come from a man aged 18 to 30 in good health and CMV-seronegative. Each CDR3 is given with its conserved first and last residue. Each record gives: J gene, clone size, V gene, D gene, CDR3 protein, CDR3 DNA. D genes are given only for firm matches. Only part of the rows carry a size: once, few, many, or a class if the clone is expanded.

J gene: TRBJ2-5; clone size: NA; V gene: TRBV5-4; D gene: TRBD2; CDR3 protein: CASSLVGGGETQYF; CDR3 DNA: TGTGCCAGCAGCTTGGTTGGGGGGGGAGAGACCCAGTACTTC
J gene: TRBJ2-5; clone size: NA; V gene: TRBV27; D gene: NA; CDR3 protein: CASSRGGRETQYF; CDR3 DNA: TGTGCCAGCAGTAGGGGGGGCAGGGAGACCCAGTACTTC
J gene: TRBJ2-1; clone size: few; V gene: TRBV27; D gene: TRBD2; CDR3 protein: CASSLYAGGAYNEQFF; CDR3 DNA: TGTGCCAGCAGTTTATACGCGGGGGGGGCCTACAATGAGCAGTTCTTC
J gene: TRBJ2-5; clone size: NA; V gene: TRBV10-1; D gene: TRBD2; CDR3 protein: CASREQGDPWTSGGNQETQYF; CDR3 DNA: TGCGCCAGCAGAGAACAGGGGGATCCTTGGACTAGCGGGGGGAATCAAGAGACCCAGTACTTC
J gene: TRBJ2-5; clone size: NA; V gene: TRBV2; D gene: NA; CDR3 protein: CASRLTETQYF; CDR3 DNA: TGTGCCAGCAGACTAACAGAGACCCAGTACTTC
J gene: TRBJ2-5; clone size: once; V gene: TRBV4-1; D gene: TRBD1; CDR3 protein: CASSQESRGGWETQYF; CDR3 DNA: TGCGCCAGCAGCCAAGAAAGTCGAGGGGGCTGGGAGACCCAGTACTTC
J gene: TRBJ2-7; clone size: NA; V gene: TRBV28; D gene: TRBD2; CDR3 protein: CASSSPAGGSYYEQYF; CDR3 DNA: TGTGCCAGCAGTTCACCCGCGGGGGGGAGTTACTACGAGCAGTACTTC
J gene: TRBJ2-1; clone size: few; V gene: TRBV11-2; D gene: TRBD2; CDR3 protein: CASTPRGGSILSSYNEQFF; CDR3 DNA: TGTGCCAGCACCCCGCGGGGGGGCAGTATACTGAGCTCCTACAATGAGCAGTTCTTC
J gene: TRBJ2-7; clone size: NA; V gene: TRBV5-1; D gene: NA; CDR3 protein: CASSPKEGATYEQYF; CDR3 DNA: TGCGCCAGCAGCCCCAAGGAGGGGGCGACCTACGAGCAGTACTTC
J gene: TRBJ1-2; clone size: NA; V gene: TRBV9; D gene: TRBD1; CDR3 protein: CASSVTGDDYGYTF; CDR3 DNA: TGTGCCAGCAGCGTCACAGGGGACGACTATGGCTACACCTTC
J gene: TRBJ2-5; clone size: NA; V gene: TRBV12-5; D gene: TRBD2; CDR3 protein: CASAPGAAGGGTQYF; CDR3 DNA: TGTGCTAGTGCCCCAGGGGCAGCGGGGGGTGGGACCCAGTACTTC
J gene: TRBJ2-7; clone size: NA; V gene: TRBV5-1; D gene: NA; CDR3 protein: CASAMGAHSYEQYF; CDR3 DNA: TGCGCCAGCGCCATGGGGGCACATTCCTACGAGCAGTACTTC
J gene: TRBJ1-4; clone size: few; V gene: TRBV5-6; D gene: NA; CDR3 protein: CASSLGGHATNEKLFF; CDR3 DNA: TGTGCCAGCAGCTTGGGGGGGCATGCAACTAATGAAAAACTGTTTTTT
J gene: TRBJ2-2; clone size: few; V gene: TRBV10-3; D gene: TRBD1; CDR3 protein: CAISDQSRRGRAGELFF; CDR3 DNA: TGTGCCATCAGTGACCAGTCGAGAAGGGGGCGCGCCGGGGAGCTGTTTTTT
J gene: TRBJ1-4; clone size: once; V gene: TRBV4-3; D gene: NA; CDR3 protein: CASSQGTVNEKLFF; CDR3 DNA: TGCGCCAGCAGCCAAGGGACAGTTAATGAAAAACTGTTTTTT
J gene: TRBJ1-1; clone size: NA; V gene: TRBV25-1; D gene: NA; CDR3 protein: CASSDAGINTEAFF; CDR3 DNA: TGTGCCAGCAGTGATGCGGGTATTAACACTGAAGCTTTCTTT
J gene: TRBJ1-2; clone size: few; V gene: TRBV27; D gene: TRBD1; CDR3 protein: CASSWTGGTYGYTF; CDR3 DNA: TGTGCCAGCAGTTGGACAGGGGGAACCTATGGCTACACCTTC
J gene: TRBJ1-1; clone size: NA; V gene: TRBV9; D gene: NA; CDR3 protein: CASSVGSEGRRAFF; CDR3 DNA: TGTGCCAGCAGCGTAGGGTCCGAGGGCCGAAGAGCTTTCTTT
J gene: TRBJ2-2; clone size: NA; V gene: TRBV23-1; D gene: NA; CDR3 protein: CASSQSGGGPGELFF; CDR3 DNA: TGCGCCAGCAGTCAATCGGGGGGGGGCCCCGGGGAGCTGTTTTTT
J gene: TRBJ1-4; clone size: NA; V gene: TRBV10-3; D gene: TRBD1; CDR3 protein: CATKNRGREKLFF; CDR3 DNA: TGTGCCACAAAAAACAGGGGACGAGAAAAACTGTTTTTT
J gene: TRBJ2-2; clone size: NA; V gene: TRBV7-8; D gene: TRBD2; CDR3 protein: CASSFLSGGGTGELFF; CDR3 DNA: TGTGCCAGCAGCTTCCTTAGCGGGGGGGGCACCGGGGAGCTGTTTTTT
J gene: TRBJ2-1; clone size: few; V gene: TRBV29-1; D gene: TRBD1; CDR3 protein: CSVVRDRGPNEQFF; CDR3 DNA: TGCAGCGTTGTGCGGGACAGGGGGCCAAATGAGCAGTTCTTC
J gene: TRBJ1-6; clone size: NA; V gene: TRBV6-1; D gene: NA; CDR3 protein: CASRGPGGNSPLHF; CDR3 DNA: TGTGCCAGCAGAGGACCTGGCGGGAATTCACCCCTCCACTTT
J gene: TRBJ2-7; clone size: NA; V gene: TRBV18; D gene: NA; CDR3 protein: CASSPGGGGYEQYF; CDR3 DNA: TGTGCCAGCTCACCAGGGGGAGGTGGGTACGAGCAGTACTTC
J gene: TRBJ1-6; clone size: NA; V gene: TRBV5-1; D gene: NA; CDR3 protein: CASSLGGQNSPLHF; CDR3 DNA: TGCGCCAGCAGCTTGGGAGGACAGAATTCACCCCTCCACTTT
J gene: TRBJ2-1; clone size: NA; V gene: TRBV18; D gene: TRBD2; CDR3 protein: CASSLQSGGLYNEQFF; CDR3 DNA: TGTGCCAGCTCACTTCAAAGCGGGGGCCTCTACAATGAGCAGTTCTTC
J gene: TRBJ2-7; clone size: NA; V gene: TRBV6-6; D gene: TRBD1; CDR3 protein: CASKPGQGTYEQYF; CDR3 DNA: TGTGCCAGTAAGCCGGGACAGGGCACCTACGAGCAGTACTTC
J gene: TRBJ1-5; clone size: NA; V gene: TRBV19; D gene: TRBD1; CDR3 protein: CASSTDRGRQPQHF; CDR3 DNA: TGTGCCAGTAGTACGGACAGGGGACGACAGCCCCAGCATTTT
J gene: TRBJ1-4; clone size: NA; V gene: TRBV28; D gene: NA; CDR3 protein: CASSSLSGAASQGNEKLFF; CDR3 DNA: TGTGCCAGCAGCTCACTATCTGGGGCCGCTTCCCAAGGGAATGAAAAACTGTTTTTT
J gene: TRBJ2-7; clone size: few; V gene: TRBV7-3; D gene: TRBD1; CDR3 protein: CASSGVHGTGPYEQYF; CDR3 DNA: TGTGCCAGCAGCGGAGTACACGGGACAGGGCCCTACGAGCAGTACTTC
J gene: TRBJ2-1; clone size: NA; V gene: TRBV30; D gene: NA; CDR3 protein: CAWPDSLRGEQFF; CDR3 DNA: TGTGCCTGGCCGGACTCTTTGCGGGGTGAGCAGTTCTTC
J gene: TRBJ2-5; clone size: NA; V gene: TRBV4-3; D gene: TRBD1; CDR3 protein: CASSLKRGPRETQYF; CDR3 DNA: TGCGCCAGCAGCCTTAAGAGGGGGCCTCGGGAGACCCAGTACTTC
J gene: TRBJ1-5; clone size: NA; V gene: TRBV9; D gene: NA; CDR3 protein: CASSPYLSDQPQHF; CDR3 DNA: TGTGCCAGCAGCCCTTATTTGAGCGATCAGCCCCAGCATTTT
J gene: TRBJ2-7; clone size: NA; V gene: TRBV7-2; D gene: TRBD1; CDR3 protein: CASSTDRGAHYEQYF; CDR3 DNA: TGTGCCAGCAGCACAGACAGGGGGGCTCACTACGAGCAGTACTTC
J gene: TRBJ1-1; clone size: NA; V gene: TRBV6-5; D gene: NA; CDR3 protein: CASSYSADTEAFF; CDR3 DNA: TGTGCCAGCAGTTACTCAGCGGACACTGAAGCTTTCTTT
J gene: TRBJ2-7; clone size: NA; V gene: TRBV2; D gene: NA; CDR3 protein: CASSRPPSSYEQYF; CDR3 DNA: TGTGCCAGCAGTAGACCCCCTAGCTCCTACGAGCAGTACTTC
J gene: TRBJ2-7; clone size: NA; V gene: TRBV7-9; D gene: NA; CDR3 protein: CASSLARAKQYF; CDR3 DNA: TGTGCCAGCAGCTTAGCCAGGGCTAAGCAGTACTTC
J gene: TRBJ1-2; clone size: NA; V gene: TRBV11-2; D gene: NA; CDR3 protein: CASSSRTVFYGYTF; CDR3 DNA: TGTGCCAGCAGCTCGAGGACAGTCTTCTATGGCTACACCTTC
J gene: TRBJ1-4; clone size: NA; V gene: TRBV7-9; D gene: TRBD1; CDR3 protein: CASSPRTGGADEKLFF; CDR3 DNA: TGTGCCAGCAGCCCCCGGACAGGGGGCGCGGATGAAAAACTGTTTTTT
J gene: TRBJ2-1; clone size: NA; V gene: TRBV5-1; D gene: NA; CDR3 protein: CASSLAGGREQFF; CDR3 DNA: TGCGCCAGCAGCTTGGCCGGCGGAAGGGAGCAGTTCTTC
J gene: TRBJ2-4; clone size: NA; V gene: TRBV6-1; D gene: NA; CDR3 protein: CASSEVFQGSIAKNIQYF; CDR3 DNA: TGTGCCAGCAGTGAAGTATTTCAGGGGTCGATTGCCAAAAACATTCAGTACTTC